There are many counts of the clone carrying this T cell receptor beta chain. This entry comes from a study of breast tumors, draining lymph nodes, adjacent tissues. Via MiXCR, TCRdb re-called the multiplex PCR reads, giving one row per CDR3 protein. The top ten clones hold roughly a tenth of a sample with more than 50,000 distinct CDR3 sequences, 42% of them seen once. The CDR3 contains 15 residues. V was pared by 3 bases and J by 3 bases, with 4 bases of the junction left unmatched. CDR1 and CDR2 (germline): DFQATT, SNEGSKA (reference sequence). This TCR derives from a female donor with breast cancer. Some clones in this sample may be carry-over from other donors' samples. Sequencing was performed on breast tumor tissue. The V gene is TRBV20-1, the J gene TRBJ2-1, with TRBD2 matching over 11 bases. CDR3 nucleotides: TGCAGTGCTAGTCTAGCGGGAGGTCTCTACAATGAGCAGTTCTTC. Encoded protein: CSASLAGGLYNEQFF.